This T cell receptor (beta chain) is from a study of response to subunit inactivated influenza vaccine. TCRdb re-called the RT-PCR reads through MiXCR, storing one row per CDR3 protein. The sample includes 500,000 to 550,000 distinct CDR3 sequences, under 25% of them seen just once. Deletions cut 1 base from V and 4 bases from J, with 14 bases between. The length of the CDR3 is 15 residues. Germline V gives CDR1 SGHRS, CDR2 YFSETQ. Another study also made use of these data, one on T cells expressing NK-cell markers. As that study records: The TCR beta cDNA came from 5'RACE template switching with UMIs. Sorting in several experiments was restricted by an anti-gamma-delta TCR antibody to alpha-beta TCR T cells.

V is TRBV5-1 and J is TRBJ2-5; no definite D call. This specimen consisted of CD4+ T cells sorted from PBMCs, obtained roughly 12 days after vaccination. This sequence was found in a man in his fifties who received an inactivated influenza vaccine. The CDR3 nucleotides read TGCGCCAGCAGCTTGAAGGATCCCCGAAGAGAGACCCAGTACTTC. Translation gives CASSLKDPRRETQYF.